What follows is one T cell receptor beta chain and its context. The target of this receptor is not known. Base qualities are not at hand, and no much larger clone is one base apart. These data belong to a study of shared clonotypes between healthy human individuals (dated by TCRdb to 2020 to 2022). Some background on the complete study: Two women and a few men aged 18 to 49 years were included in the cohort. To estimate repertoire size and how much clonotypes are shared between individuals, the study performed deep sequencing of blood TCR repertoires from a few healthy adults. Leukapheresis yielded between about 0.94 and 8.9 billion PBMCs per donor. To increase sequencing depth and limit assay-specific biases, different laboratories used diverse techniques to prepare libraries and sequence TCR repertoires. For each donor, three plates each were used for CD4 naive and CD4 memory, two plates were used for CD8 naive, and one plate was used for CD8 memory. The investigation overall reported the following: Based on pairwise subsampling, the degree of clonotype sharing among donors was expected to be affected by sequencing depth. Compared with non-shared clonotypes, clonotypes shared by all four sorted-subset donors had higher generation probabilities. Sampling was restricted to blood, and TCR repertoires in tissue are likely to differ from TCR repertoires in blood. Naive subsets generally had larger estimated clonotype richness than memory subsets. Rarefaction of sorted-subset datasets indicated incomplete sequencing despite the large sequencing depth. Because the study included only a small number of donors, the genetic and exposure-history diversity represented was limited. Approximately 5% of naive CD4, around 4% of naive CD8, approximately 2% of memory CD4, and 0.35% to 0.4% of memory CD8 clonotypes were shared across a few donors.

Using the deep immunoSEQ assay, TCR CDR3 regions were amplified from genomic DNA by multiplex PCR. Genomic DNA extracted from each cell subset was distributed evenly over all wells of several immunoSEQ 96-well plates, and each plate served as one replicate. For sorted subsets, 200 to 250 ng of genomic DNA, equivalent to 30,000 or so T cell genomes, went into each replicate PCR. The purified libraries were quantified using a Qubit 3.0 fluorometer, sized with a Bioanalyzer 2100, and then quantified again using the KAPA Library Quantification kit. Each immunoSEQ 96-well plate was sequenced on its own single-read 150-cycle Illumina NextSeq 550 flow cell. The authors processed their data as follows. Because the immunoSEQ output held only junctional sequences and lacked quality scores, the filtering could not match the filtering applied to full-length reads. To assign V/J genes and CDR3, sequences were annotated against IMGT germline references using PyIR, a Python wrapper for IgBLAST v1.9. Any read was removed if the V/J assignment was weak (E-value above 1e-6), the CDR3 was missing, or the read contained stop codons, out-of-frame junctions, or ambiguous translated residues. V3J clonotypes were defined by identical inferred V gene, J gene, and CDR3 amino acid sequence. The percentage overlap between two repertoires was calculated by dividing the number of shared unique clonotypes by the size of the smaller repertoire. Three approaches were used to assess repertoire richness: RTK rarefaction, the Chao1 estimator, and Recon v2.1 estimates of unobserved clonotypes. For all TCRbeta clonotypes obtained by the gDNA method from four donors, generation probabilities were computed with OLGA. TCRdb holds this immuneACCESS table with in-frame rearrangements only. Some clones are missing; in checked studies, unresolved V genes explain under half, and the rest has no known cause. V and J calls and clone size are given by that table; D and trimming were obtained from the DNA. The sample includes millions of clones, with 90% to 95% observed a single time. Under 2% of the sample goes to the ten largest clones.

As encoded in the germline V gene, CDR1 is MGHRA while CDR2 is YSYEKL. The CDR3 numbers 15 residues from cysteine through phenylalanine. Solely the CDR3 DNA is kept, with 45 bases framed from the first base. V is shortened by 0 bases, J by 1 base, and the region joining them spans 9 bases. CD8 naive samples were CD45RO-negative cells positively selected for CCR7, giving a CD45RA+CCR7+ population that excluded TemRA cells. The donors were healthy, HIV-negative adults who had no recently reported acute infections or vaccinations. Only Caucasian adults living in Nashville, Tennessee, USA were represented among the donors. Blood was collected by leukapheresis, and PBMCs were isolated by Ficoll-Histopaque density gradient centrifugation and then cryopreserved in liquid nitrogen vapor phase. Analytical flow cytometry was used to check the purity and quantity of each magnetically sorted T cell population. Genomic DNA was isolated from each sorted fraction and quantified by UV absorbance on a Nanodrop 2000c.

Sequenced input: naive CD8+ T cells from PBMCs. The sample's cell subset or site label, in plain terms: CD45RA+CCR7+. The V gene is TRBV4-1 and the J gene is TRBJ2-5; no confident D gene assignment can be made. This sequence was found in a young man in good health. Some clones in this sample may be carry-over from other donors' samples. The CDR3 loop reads CASSQEIGSQETQYF. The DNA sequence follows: TGCGCCAGCAGCCAAGAGATTGGCAGCCAAGAGACCCAGTACTTC.